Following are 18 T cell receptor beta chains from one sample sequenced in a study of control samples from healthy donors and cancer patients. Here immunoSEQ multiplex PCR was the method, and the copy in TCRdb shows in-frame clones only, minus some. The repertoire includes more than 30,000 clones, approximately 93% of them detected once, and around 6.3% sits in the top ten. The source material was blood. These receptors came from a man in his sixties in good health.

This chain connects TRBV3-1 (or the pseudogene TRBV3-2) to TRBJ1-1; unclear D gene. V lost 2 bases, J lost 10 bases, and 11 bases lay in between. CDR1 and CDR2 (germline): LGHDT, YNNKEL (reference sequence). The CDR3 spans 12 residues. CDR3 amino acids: CASSQRSFGAFF. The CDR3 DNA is TGTGCCAGCAGCCAACGATCTTTCGGAGCTTTCTTT.

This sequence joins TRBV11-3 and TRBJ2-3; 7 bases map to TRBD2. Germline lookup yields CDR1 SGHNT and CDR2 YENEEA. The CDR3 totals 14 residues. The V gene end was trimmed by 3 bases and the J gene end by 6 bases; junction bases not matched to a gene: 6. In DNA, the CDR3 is TGTGCCAGCAGCTTCGGGGGGACGGGGGATACGCAGTATTTT. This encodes CASSFGGTGDTQYF.

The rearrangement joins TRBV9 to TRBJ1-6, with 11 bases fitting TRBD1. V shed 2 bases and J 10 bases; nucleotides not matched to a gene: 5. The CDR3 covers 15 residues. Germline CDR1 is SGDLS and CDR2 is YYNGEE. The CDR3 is CASSVGQGAKSPLHF. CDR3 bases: TGTGCCAGCAGCGTCGGACAGGGGGCCAAATCACCCCTCCACTTT.

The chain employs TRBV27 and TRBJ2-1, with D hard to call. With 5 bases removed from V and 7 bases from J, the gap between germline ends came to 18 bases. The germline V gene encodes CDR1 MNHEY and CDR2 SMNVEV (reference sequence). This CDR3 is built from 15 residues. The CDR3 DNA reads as TGTGCCAGCAGTAGGAGAAGCATGGAGAAGAATGAGCAGTTCTTC. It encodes CASSRRSMEKNEQFF.

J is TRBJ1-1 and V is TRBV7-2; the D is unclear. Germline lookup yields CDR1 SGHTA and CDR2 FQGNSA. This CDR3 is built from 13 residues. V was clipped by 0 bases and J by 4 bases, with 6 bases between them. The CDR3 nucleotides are TGTGCCAGCAGCTTAGCGTTTGCCACTGAAGCTTTCTTT. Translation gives CASSLAFATEAFF.

The CDR3 DNA sequence: TGTGCCAGCAGCCAAAGGATAATTGGGGGGCCAAATGAGCAGTTCTTC. Protein: CASSQRIIGGPNEQFF. This chain joins TRBV16 and TRBJ2-1, with D perhaps being TRBD1 or TRBD2 (6 bases each). The CDR3 has 16 amino acids. CDR1 is KGHSY and CDR2 is FQNENV in the germline V gene. V was pared by 2 bases and J by 7 bases, with 18 bases between.

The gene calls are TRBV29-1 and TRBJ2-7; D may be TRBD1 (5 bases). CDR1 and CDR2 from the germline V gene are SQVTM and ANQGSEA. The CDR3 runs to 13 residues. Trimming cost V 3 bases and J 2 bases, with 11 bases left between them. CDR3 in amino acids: CSVEIDSPYEQYF. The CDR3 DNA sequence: TGCAGCGTTGAGATTGACAGCCCCTACGAGCAGTACTTC.

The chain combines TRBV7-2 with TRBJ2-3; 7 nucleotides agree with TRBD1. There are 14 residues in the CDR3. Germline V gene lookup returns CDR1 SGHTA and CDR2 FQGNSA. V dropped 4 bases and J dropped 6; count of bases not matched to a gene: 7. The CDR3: CASSSDRVVDTQYF. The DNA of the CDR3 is TGTGCCAGCAGCTCCGACAGGGTGGTGGATACGCAGTATTTT.

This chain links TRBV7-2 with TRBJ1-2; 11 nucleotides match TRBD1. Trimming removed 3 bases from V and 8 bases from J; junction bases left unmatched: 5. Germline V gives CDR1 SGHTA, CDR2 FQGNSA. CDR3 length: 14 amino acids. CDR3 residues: CASSFGQGAEGYTF. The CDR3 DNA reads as TGTGCCAGCAGCTTCGGACAGGGGGCCGAAGGCTACACCTTC.

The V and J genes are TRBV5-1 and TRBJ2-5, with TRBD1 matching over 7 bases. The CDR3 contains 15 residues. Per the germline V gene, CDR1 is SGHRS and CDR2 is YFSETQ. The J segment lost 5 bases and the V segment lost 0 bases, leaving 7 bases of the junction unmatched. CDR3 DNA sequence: TGCGCCAGCAGCTTGGGACAGGGAAATGTCGAGACCCAGTACTTC. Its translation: CASSLGQGNVETQYF.

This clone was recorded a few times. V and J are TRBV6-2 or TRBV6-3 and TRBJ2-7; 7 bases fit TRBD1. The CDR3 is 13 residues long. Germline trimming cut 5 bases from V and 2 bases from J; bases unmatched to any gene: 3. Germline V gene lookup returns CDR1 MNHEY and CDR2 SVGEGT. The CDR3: CASSGDSPYEQYF. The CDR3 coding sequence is TGTGCCAGCAGTGGGGACAGCCCCTACGAGCAGTACTTC.

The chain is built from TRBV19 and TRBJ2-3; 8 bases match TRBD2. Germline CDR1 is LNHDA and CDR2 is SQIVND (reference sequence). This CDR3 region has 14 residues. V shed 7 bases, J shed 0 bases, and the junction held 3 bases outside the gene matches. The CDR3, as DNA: TGTGCCAGTAAAACTAGCGGAAGCACAGATACGCAGTATTTT. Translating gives CASKTSGSTDTQYF.

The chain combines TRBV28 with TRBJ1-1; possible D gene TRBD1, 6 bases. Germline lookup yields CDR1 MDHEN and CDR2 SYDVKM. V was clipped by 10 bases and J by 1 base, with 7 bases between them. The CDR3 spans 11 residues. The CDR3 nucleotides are TGTGCCATCAGGGGGAACACTGAAGCTTTCTTT. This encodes CAIRGNTEAFF.

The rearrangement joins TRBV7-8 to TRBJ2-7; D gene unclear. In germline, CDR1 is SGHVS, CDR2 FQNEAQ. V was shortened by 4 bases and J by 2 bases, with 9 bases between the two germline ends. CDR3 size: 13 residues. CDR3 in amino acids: CASSWEMAYEQYF. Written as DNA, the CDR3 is TGTGCCAGCAGCTGGGAAATGGCCTACGAGCAGTACTTC.

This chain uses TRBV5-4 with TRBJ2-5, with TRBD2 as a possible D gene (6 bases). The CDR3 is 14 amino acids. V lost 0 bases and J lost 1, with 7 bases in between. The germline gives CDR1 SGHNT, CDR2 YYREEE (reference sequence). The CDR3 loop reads CASSLGGVQETQYF. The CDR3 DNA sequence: TGTGCCAGCAGCTTGGGGGGGGTCCAAGAGACCCAGTACTTC.

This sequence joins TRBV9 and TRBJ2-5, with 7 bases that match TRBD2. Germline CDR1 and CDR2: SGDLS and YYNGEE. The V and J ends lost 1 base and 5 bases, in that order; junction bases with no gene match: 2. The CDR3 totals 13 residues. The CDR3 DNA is TGTGCCAGCAGCGTACTGGGGGGGGAGACCCAGTACTTC. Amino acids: CASSVLGGETQYF. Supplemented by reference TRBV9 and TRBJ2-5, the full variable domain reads DSGVTQTPKHLITATGQRVTLRCSPRSGDLSVYWYQQSLDQGLQFLIQYYNGEERAKGNILERFSAQQFPDLHSELNLSSLELGDSALYFCASSVLGGETQYFGPGTRLLVL.

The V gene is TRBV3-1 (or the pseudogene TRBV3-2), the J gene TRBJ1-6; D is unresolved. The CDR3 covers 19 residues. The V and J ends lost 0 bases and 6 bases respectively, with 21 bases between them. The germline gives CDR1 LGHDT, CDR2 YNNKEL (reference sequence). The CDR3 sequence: CASSQDTRAPRRPNSPLHF. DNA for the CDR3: TGTGCCAGCAGCCAAGATACGCGGGCCCCGCGTCGGCCTAATTCACCCCTCCACTTT.

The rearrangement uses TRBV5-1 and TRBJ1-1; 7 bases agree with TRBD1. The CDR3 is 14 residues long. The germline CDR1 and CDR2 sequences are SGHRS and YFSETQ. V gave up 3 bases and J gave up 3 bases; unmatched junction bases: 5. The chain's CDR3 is CASSWRGLDTEAFF. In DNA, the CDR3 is TGCGCCAGCAGCTGGAGGGGGCTAGACACTGAAGCTTTCTTT.